What follows are 10 T cell receptor beta chains derived from one specimen sequenced in a study of T cell responses to AZD1222 COVID-19 vaccine. Here immunoSEQ multiplex PCR was the method, and the copy in TCRdb shows in-frame clones only, minus some. Altogether around 80,000 clones are present, approximately 91% being singletons, with the ten largest covering approximately 11%. The specimen comprised peripheral blood, sampled on day 0 of AZD1222 vaccination. These receptors originate from an adult in good health.

The V and J genes are TRBV6-1 and TRBJ2-1, with D maybe TRBD1 (5 bases). The CDR3 totals 14 residues. Germline CDR1 MNHNS, CDR2 SASEGT. The ends were cut back, 1 base at V and 7 bases at J, with 11 bases in the middle. Here the CDR3 reads CASSEGGRWNEQFF. CDR3 DNA sequence: TGTGCCAGCAGTGAAGGGGGCCGCTGGAATGAGCAGTTCTTC.

The V and J genes are TRBV19 and TRBJ2-4, with D possibly matching TRBD2 (6 bases). Germline lookup yields CDR1 LNHDA and CDR2 SQIVND (reference sequence). Trimming shortened V by 10 bases and J by 1 base, and 17 bases separated the two germline ends. The CDR3 is 15 residues long. The CDR3 is CATQEGTAAKNIQYF. The CDR3 bases are TGTGCCACTCAGGAGGGAACAGCGGCCAAAAACATTCAGTACTTC.

The count of this clone is one. J is TRBJ2-3 and V is TRBV11-2, with D possibly TRBD1 on 6 matching bases. V was pared by 1 base and J by 4 bases, with 12 bases between. Per germline, CDR1 SGHAT and CDR2 FQNNGV. This CDR3 has 15 residues. CDR3: CASSLVQGVADTQYF. As DNA, the CDR3 is TGTGCCAGCAGCTTAGTACAGGGAGTCGCAGATACGCAGTATTTT.

This chain links TRBV19 with TRBJ2-5; 7 nucleotides agree with TRBD1. The CDR3 covers 14 residues. Germline lookup yields CDR1 LNHDA and CDR2 SQIVND (reference sequence). J was trimmed by 5 bases and V by 4 bases; bases with no gene match: 7. This CDR3 reads CASSTLQGSETQYF. CDR3 nucleotide sequence: TGTGCCAGTAGTACACTACAGGGGAGCGAGACCCAGTACTTC.

This clone appeared once. V and J are TRBV28 and TRBJ2-5, with D maybe TRBD2 (6 bases). From germline, CDR1 is MDHEN and CDR2 SYDVKM. V lost 4 bases, J lost 5 bases, and 11 bases lay in between. This CDR3 is 13 amino acids long. The DNA of the CDR3 is TGTGCCAGCAGTTCGGGGGTCAGGGAGACCCAGTACTTC. Protein: CASSSGVRETQYF.

The J gene is TRBJ2-2, the V gene TRBV5-1; TRBD2 matches at 12 bases. The CDR3 extends over 18 amino acids. Germline lookup yields CDR1 SGHRS and CDR2 YFSETQ. V lost 4 bases and J lost 0; bases outside the gene matches: 7. CDR3 sequence (DNA): TGCGCCAGCAGCAGAACTAGCGGGGGGTCAACGAACACCGGGGAGCTGTTTTTT. This sequence encodes CASSRTSGGSTNTGELFF.

V is TRBV28 and J is TRBJ1-1, with a weak D call TRBD1 (6 bases). The V and J ends lost 8 bases and 0 bases respectively, with 13 bases between them. The length of the CDR3 is 14 residues. Germline-derived CDR1 and CDR2 are MDHEN and SYDVKM. The CDR3 sequence is CASDRFGVNTEAFF. In nucleotides, the CDR3 is TGTGCCAGCGACAGGTTTGGAGTGAACACTGAAGCTTTCTTT.

The genes are TRBV10-3 and TRBJ2-3; TRBD2 is a possible D gene (6 bases). From germline, CDR1 is ENHRY and CDR2 SYGVKD. V was shortened by 10 bases and J by 4 bases, with 18 bases between the two germline ends. CDR3 length: 14 amino acids. CDR3 region: CATSFGSSSDTQYF. CDR3 bases: TGTGCCACCTCGTTCGGGAGCAGCTCAGATACGCAGTATTTT.

This clone was seen once. The chain carries TRBV7-2 and TRBJ2-1, with D perhaps TRBD1 or TRBD2 (5 bases each). Germline V gene sequence: CDR1 SGHTA, CDR2 FQGNSA. Trimming pared 6 bases from V and 4 bases from J, leaving 16 bases between. The CDR3 covers 15 residues. The CDR3 region is CASRSPGRRYNEQFF. Written as DNA, the CDR3 is TGTGCCAGCAGATCACCGGGACGGCGATACAATGAGCAGTTCTTC.

The chain employs TRBV5-1 and TRBJ2-1; the match to TRBD2 covers 15 bases. V shed 4 bases, J shed 8 bases, and the junction held 16 bases outside the gene matches. Germline V gene data show CDR1 as SGHRS and CDR2 as YFSETQ. The CDR3 runs to 19 residues. CDR3 bases: TGCGCCAGCAGCCTCAACTATCGGACTAGCGGGGGGGCTCAATATGAGCAGTTCTTC. Its protein product is CASSLNYRTSGGAQYEQFF. The whole variable domain, remainder taken from reference TRBV5-1 and TRBJ2-1, is KAGVTQTPRYLIKTRGQQVTLSCSPISGHRSVSWYQQTPGQGLQFLFEYFSETQRNKGNFPGRFSGRQFSNSRSEMNVSTLELGDSALYLCASSLNYRTSGGAQYEQFFGPGTRLTVL.